This entry lists 21 T cell receptor beta chains sequenced from one sample in a study of blood T cell repertoires in COVID-19. TCRdb keeps only in-frame clones here, not all; method: immunoSEQ multiplex PCR. Of approximately 76,000 clones detected, approximately 85% appear once; the ten largest clones hold under 40%. The sequencing input was peripheral blood. The receptors come from a woman over 75 with active or convalescent COVID-19.

The DNA for the CDR3 is TGTGCCTGGAGTGTAGGGAGTGGCTACACCTTC. Amino acids: CAWSVGSGYTF. This sequence joins TRBV30 and TRBJ1-2, with unresolved D. CDR1 is GTSNPN and CDR2 is SVGIG in the germline V gene (reference sequence). The CDR3 runs 11 residues. Trimming removed 0 bases from V and 7 bases from J, with 6 bases in between. Filled out from reference TRBV30 and TRBJ1-2, the complete variable domain reads SQTIHQWPATLVQPVGSPLSLECTVEGTSNPNLYWYRQAAGRGLQLLFYSVGIGQISSEVPQNLSASRPQDRQFILSSKKLLLSDSGFYLCAWSVGSGYTFGSGTRLTVV.

This clone was seen more than once but under ten times. The rearrangement links TRBV3-1 (or the pseudogene TRBV3-2) to TRBJ2-2, with 11 bases fitting TRBD2. Looked up from germline, CDR1 is LGHDT and CDR2 is YNNKEL (reference sequence). This CDR3 spans 14 amino acids. V lost 7 bases, J lost 7 bases, and 5 bases stayed unmatched. CDR3 sequence (DNA): TGTGCCAGCAACTTAGGGACTAGCGGCGGGGAGCTGTTTTTT. This sequence encodes CASNLGTSGGELFF.

This clone came up a few times. V usage is TRBV6-5 and J usage is TRBJ1-5; weak D call: TRBD1 (6 bases). The ends were cut back, 2 bases at V and 0 bases at J, with 8 bases in the middle. Looked up from germline, CDR1 is MNHEY and CDR2 is SVGAGI. The CDR3 loop spans 15 amino acids. The CDR3 DNA reads as TGTGCCAGCAGTTACACAGGGTATAGCAATCAGCCCCAGCATTTT. It codes for CASSYTGYSNQPQHF.

This clone has a single count. The chain links TRBV7-8 to TRBJ1-2, with TRBD1 matching over 10 bases. V shed 5 bases, J shed 4 bases, and the junction held 7 bases outside the gene matches. CDR1 is SGHVS, CDR2 FQNEAQ, per germline. The length of the CDR3 is 15 residues. CDR3 sequence reads: CASSLGTGDFYGYTF. The DNA of the CDR3 is TGTGCCAGCAGCCTAGGGACAGGGGATTTCTATGGCTACACCTTC.

The genes are TRBV20-1 and TRBJ2-3; 8 bases align to TRBD2. V trimming: 3 bases; J trimming: 1 base; junction bases outside the gene matches: 6. Per germline, CDR1 DFQATT and CDR2 SNEGSKA (reference sequence). This CDR3 has 15 amino acids. CDR3 nucleotide sequence: TGCAGTGCTAGTTCCGGGACTAGGGGCACAGATACGCAGTATTTT. Translated: CSASSGTRGTDTQYF.

This chain joins TRBV21-1 and TRBJ1-2; no DNA check was done on the table's D call, TRBD1. TRBV21-1 is designated a pseudogene. The CDR3 totals 16 residues. The CDR3: CASGPGTGGLTYGYTF. The CDR3 DNA follows: TGTGCCAGCGGACCCGGGACAGGGGGCCTAACTTATGGCTACACCTTC.

The chain carries TRBV6-5 and TRBJ2-3; possibly TRBD2 for D (6 bases). The germline V and J ends were trimmed by 4 bases and 5 bases, with 13 bases remaining between them. Germline CDR1 and CDR2: MNHEY and SVGAGI. CDR3 length equals 14 residues. CDR3 nucleotides: TGTGCCAGCAGTTTTGGAGGGTTCAGAGATACGCAGTATTTT. It is translated as CASSFGGFRDTQYF.

The chain recombines TRBV4-1 with TRBJ2-1, with 10 bases identical to TRBD2. CDR1 is MGHRA, CDR2 YSYEKL, per germline. CDR3 size: 16 residues. Trimming at V came to 1 base and at J to 12 bases, leaving 12 bases not matched to a gene. The CDR3, as DNA: TGCGCCAGCAGCCAAGCAGCACCAGCGGGGGGGCTTGGGCAGTTCTTC. Amino acid sequence: CASSQAAPAGGLGQFF.

This chain links TRBV5-1 with TRBJ1-2; 7 bases agree with TRBD1. The CDR3 contains 17 residues. In germline, CDR1 is SGHRS, CDR2 YFSETQ. V shed 4 bases, J shed 4 bases, and the junction held 16 bases outside the gene matches. CDR3 sequence: CASSPGTELTPTYGYTF. The CDR3 DNA sequence: TGCGCCAGCAGCCCAGGGACAGAACTCACTCCCACCTATGGCTACACCTTC.

The V gene is TRBV2, the J gene TRBJ1-6; D is uncertain. The V end lost 3 bases, the J end lost 9 bases, and 9 bases lay between the germline ends. The CDR3 sequence is 13 residues long. Germline CDR1 and CDR2: SNHLY and FYNNEI. This chain's CDR3 is CASSDFGVSPLHF. DNA for the CDR3: TGTGCCAGCAGTGATTTCGGGGTTTCACCCCTCCACTTT. Using reference TRBV2 and TRBJ1-6 for the parts outside the CDR3, the full variable domain is EPEVTQTPSHQVTQMGQEVILRCVPISNHLYFYWYRQILGQKVEFLVSFYNNEISEKSEIFDDQFSVERPDGSNFTLKIRSTKLEDSAMYFCASSDFGVSPLHFGNGTRLTVT.

The V call is TRBV6-2 or TRBV6-3, the J call TRBJ1-1; 9 bases are shared with TRBD1. This CDR3 region has 15 residues. Germline V lookup: CDR1 MNHEY, CDR2 SVGEGT. The V and J ends lost 2 bases and 4 bases, in that order; junction bases with no gene match: 5. In DNA, the CDR3 is TGTGCCAGCAGTTACGGGACAGGGCCGGCCACTGAAGCTTTCTTT. Translation gives CASSYGTGPATEAFF.

The V and J genes are TRBV27 and TRBJ2-3; TRBD2 aligns across 16 bases. The CDR3 loop spans 16 amino acids. Losses at the gene ends were 5 bases for V and 5 bases for J; bases not matched to a gene: 4. Germline CDR1 is MNHEY and CDR2 is SMNVEV (reference sequence). CDR3 region: CASSQGLAGGLDTQYF. CDR3 coding DNA: TGTGCCAGCAGTCAGGGACTAGCGGGGGGGTTAGATACGCAGTATTTT.

The rearrangement links TRBV18 to TRBJ1-1; tentatively, D is TRBD1 (5 bases). Trimming stripped 5 bases from V and 5 bases from J, with 15 bases between. Per germline, CDR1 KGHSH and CDR2 LQKENI. The length of the CDR3 is 14 residues. Written as DNA, the CDR3 is TGTGCCAGCTCAGGAGGGACGCAAGGGACTGAAGCTTTCTTT. It translates to CASSGGTQGTEAFF.

The rearrangement uses TRBV5-6 and TRBJ2-3, with 13 bases aligning to TRBD2. Trimming at V came to 4 bases and at J to 0 bases, leaving 5 bases not matched to a gene. This CDR3 has 17 amino acids. CDR1 and CDR2 from the germline V gene are SGHDT and YYEEEE. The CDR3 is CASSGLAGASSTDTQYF. As DNA, the CDR3 is TGTGCCAGCAGCGGACTAGCGGGGGCTAGTAGCACAGATACGCAGTATTTT. The full variable domain, completed using reference TRBV5-6 and TRBJ2-3, is DAGVTQSPTHLIKTRGQQVTLRCSPKSGHDTVSWYQQALGQGPQFIFQYYEEEERQRGNFPDRFSGHQFPNYSSELNVNALLLGDSALYLCASSGLAGASSTDTQYFGPGTRLTVL.

The genes are TRBV19 and TRBJ2-3; TRBD1 is a possible D gene (6 bases). CDR3 length: 16 amino acids. Trimming stripped 2 bases from V and 2 bases from J, with 14 bases between. Germline-derived CDR1 and CDR2 are LNHDA and SQIVND (reference sequence). This CDR3 reads CASSIQGIGNTDTQYF. The CDR3 region has the DNA TGTGCCAGTAGTATACAGGGGATCGGGAACACAGATACGCAGTATTTT.

In its sample, this clone was seen a few times. This chain uses TRBV11-3 with TRBJ1-3; D unclear. Germline-derived CDR1 and CDR2 are SGHNT and YENEEA. The V end lost 0 bases, the J end lost 0 bases, and 21 bases lay between the germline ends. The CDR3 has 20 amino acids. CDR3 residues: CASSLEASARFYFSGNTIYF. The CDR3 region has the DNA TGTGCCAGCAGCTTAGAGGCCTCCGCCAGGTTCTACTTCTCTGGAAACACCATATATTTT.

V usage is TRBV7-8 and J usage is TRBJ2-3, with 9 bases aligning to TRBD1. Trimming took 1 base from V and 2 from J; bases not matched to a gene: 1. CDR3 length: 15 residues. Germline loops: CDR1 SGHVS, CDR2 FQNEAQ. CDR3 loop: CASSLGQGVTDTQYF. CDR3 bases: TGTGCCAGCAGCTTAGGACAGGGGGTCACAGATACGCAGTATTTT.

The chain couples TRBV9 to TRBJ2-1, with D unresolved. Germline loops: CDR1 SGDLS, CDR2 YYNGEE. CDR3 size: 16 residues. Trimming took 1 base from V and 0 from J, leaving 11 bases between them. CDR3 residues: CASSVLPLGSYNEQFF. The CDR3 nucleotides are TGTGCCAGCAGCGTACTCCCCCTAGGCTCCTACAATGAGCAGTTCTTC.

The chain combines TRBV5-8 with TRBJ1-2; TRBD1 might be the D (5 bases). V was cut by 0 bases and J by 4 bases, with 13 bases left in between. This CDR3 is 15 amino acids long. Germline CDR1 and CDR2: SGHTS and YDEGEE. CDR3 DNA sequence: TGTGCCAGCAGCTTGGTCTCCCGGGGGGGCTATGGCTACACCTTC. This translates into CASSLVSRGGYGYTF.

This clone was detected once. The chain uses TRBV19 and TRBJ2-7; 12 bases map to TRBD1. Trimming cost V 4 bases and J 2 bases; bases outside gene matches: 6. This CDR3 is 16 amino acids long. The germline V gene has CDR1 LNHDA and CDR2 SQIVND (reference sequence). In DNA form, the CDR3 reads TGTGCCAGTAGTACCCCGGGACAGGGGGCCACCTACGAGCAGTACTTC. It specifies CASSTPGQGATYEQYF.

The CDR3 is CASSVRGWADEQFF. The CDR3, as DNA: TGTGCCAGCAGCGTTCGGGGGTGGGCCGATGAGCAGTTCTTC. This chain connects TRBV9 to TRBJ2-1; tentative D call: TRBD2 (6 bases). Trimming shortened V by 2 bases and J by 8 bases, and 14 bases separated the two germline ends. From germline, CDR1 is SGDLS and CDR2 YYNGEE. The CDR3 length is 14 residues. Variable domain in full (rest from reference TRBV9 and TRBJ2-1): DSGVTQTPKHLITATGQRVTLRCSPRSGDLSVYWYQQSLDQGLQFLIQYYNGEERAKGNILERFSAQQFPDLHSELNLSSLELGDSALYFCASSVRGWADEQFFGPGTRLTVL.